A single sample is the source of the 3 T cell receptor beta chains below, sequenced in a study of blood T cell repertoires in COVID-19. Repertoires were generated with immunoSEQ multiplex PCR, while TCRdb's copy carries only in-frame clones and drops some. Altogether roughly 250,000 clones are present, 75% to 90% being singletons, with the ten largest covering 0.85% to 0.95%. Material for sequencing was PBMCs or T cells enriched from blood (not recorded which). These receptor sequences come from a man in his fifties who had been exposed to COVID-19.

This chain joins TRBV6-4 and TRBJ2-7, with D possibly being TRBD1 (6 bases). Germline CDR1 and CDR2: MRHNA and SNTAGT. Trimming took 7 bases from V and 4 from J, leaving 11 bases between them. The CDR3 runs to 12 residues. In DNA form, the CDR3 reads TGTGCCAGCAACACAGGGAGTTACGAGCAGTACGTC. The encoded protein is CASNTGSYEQYV.

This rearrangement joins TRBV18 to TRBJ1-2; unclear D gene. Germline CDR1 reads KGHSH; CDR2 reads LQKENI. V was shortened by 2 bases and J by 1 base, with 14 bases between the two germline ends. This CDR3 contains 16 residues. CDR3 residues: CASSPNIAARNYGYTF. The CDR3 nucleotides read TGTGCCAGCTCACCAAATATTGCGGCCCGTAACTATGGCTACACCTTC.

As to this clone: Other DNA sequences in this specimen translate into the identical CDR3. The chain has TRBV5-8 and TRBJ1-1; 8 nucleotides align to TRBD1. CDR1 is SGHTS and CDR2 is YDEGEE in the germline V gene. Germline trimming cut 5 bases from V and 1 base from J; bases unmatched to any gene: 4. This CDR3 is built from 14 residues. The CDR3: CASSSGQGNTEAFF. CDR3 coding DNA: TGTGCCAGCAGTTCCGGACAGGGGAACACTGAAGCTTTCTTT. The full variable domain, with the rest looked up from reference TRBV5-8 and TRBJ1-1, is EAGVTQSPTHLIKTRGQQATLRCSPISGHTSVYWYQQALGLGLQFLLWYDEGEERNRGNFPPRFSGRQFPNYSSELNVNALELEDSALYLCASSSGQGNTEAFFGQGTRLTVV.